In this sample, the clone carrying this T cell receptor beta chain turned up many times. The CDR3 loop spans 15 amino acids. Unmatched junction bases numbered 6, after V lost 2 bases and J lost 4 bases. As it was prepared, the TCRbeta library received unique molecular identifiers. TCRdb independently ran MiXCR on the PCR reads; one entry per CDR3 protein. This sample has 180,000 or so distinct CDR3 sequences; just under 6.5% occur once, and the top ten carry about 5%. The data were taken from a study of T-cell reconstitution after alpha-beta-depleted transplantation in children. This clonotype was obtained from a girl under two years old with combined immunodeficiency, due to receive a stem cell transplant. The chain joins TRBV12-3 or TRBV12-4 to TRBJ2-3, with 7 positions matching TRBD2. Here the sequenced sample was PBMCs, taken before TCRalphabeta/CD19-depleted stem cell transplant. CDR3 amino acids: CASSLRAGPADTQYF. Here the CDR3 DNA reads TGTGCCAGCAGTTTAAGAGCGGGGCCGGCAGATACGCAGTATTTT.